The following is a T cell receptor (beta chain) sequence with its context. Which antigen it targets is not known. Per-base qualities were not stored, and no clone one base away is much larger. These data belong to a study of CD8+CD57+ T cells in acquired aplastic anemia (dated by TCRdb to the late 2010s). For the study in its entirety: DNA extracted from sorted CD4+ and CD8+ cells had a mean of roughly 3 ug, with a range of roughly 0.17 to 27.4 ug. CD8+CD57+ expansion was defined as frequency above the mean frequency observed in healthy subjects. Beyond this particular receptor, the publication reports: Patients and healthy controls showed no significant difference in CD8+ Simpson's diversity (P=0.060). Some 30 CD8+ CDR3 sequences were found to be shared between patients and controls, but these sequences appeared to be highly expressed in patients and within the immunodominant clones of the patients.

Expansion of CD8+CD57+ cells had been shown by flow cytometry in the patients chosen for sequencing. Every patient had severe acquired aplastic anemia, diagnosed using the International Study of Aplastic Anemia and Agranulocytosis and Camitta criteria. Patients had received no therapy at the time of blood sampling. In the study, sorted CD4+ and CD8+ blood T cells from patients with severe aplastic anemia and from healthy subjects underwent deep sequencing of TCR repertoires. Patients were enrolled in the USA under clinicaltrials.gov protocols 00001620, 01623167, 00001397, 00071045, 00081523 and 00961064. Ficoll-Paque density gradient centrifugation was used to isolate peripheral blood mononuclear cells. Before DNA extraction, CD4+ and CD8+ T cells were sorted with FACS or magnetic beads. Unmatched junction bases come to 9, with V trimmed by 7 bases and J by 4 bases. Via the germline V gene, CDR1 is WSHSY and CDR2 SAAADI. The CDR3 holds 15 amino acids from the cysteine to the phenylalanine. Of the read, only the CDR3 DNA is kept; its 45 bases are in frame from base 1.

Genomic DNA served as template for TCR beta VDJ combination and CDR3 sequence profiling. TCR repertoire sequencing was run on an Illumina HiSeq 2000. Processing in the source paper ran as follows. TRBV/TRBJ rearrangement plots, CDR3 size and DJ length profiles, and Simpson's diversity index were used to evaluate the repertoires. The immunodominant clone was defined as the most abundant DNA sequence in deep sequencing data. CDR3 amino acid sequences were screened for sharing across subjects and were compared with published repertoires and the VDJdb database. Using fastp at Q25 and MiXCR, TCRdb reprocessed the public reads and kept productive beta chains. Merged by CDR3 protein, the rows form single entries marked with the most common genes and DNA. TCRdb, not the authors, supplied the V and J calls. The table for this sample lists 150,000 to 200,000 distinct CDR3 sequences; more than 40% of them were counted only once. The biggest ten clones account for more than 30% of the sample.

The receptor was derived from a human donor with aplastic anemia. The V and J segments used are TRBV10-2 and TRBJ2-5, and 10 bases in between align with TRBD1. Sequenced sample: sorted CD4+, CD8+, or CD8+CD57+ T cells (not recorded which) from PBMCs. The CDR3 has the sequence CASNRDRGDLETQYF. The base sequence is TGCGCCAGCAACCGGGACAGGGGAGATTTAGAGACCCAGTACTTC.